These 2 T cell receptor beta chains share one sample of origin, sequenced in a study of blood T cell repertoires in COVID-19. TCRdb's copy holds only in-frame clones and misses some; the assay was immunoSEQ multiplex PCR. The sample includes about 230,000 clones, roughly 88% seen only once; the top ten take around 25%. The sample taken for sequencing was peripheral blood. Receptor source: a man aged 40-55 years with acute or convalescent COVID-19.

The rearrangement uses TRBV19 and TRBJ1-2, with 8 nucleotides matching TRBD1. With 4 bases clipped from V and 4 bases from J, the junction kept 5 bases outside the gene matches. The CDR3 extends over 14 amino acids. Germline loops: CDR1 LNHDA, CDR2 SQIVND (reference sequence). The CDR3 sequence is CASSKGQVSYGYTF. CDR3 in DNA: TGTGCCAGTAGTAAGGGACAGGTATCCTATGGCTACACCTTC.

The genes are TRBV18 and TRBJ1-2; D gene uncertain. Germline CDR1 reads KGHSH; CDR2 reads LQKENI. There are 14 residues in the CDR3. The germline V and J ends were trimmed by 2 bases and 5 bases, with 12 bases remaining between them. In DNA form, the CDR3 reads TGTGCCAGCTCACCAGCCGGCCAGGCATATGGCTACACCTTC. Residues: CASSPAGQAYGYTF.